This TCR beta chain was documented in a study of T cell repertoires in cytomegalovirus infection. TCRdb re-called the reads with MiXCR, one entry per CDR3 protein. The sample contains 650,000 to 850,000 distinct CDR3 sequences, just under 30% of which appear only once. This clonotype has more than one count but fewer than ten. Its antigen is as yet unknown. Per germline, CDR1 SGHVS and CDR2 FNYEAQ. The CDR3 is 17 residues long. The ends were cut back, 1 base at V and 1 base at J, with 14 bases in the middle. The sample consisted of cultured CD8+ T cells from PBMCs, taken from culture after CMV antigen stimulation. V and J are TRBV7-6 and TRBJ1-3, with D possibly TRBD1 on 6 matching bases. This sequence was found in a human donor in good health (CMV status not recorded). Some clones in this sample may be carry-over from other donors' samples. The CDR3 region has the DNA TGTGCCAGCAGCTTAGTTAGGACAGAGATATCTGGAAACACCATATATTTT. Translating it yields CASSLVRTEISGNTIYF.